This record covers a single TCR beta chain. What it binds is not known. Clones were read by immunoSEQ multiplex PCR, and TCRdb kept only the in-frame ones, dropping some. The profile covers about 24,000 clones, with approximately 65% appearing a single time and 30% taken by the ten largest. Trimming cost V 0 bases and J 0 bases, with 8 bases left between them. This CDR3 region has 15 residues. The germline CDR1 and CDR2 sequences are LGHNA and YNFKEQ. The data stem from a study of PD-1 blockade in classical Hodgkin lymphoma. General study points: Reports described newly diagnosed patients as having lower baseline TCR diversity than healthy donors. With CD4+ cells, TCR diversity rose significantly by C4D1, but not with CD8+ cells.

Time point reported: cycle 4 day 1 (C4D1), after less than 7 weeks of nivolumab. All patients experienced relapse after autologous stem cell transplantation, and brentuximab vedotin exposure was variable. This sequence was found in a human donor with classical Hodgkin lymphoma. The sample in question was peripheral blood mononuclear cells (PBMCs), obtained before the fourth cycle of nivolumab. The V call is TRBV4-2, the J call TRBJ1-2; no firm D call. The CDR3: CASSQDGGANYGYTF. CDR3 nucleotide sequence: TGTGCCAGCAGCCAAGACGGCGGAGCTAACTATGGCTACACCTTC.